A few counts support the clone carrying this TCR beta chain. CDR1 and CDR2 from the germline V gene are SGDLS and YYNGEE. Trimming removed 4 bases from V and 3 bases from J; junction bases left unmatched: 10. The CDR3 has 16 amino acids. The data are from a study of response to subunit inactivated influenza vaccine. TCRdb re-called the RT-PCR reads through MiXCR, storing one row per CDR3 protein. The top ten clones hold 2.5% to 3% of a sample with 500,000 to 550,000 distinct CDR3 sequences, under 30% of them seen once. The same specimen was also included in a second study, on T cells expressing NK-cell markers. That study reports: Template switching by 5'RACE with UMIs generated the TCR beta cDNA. Sorted CD3+CD56+NKG2C+, CD3+CD56+NKG2C- and CD3+CD56-NKG2C+ T cells supplied TCR beta repertoires.

This chain joins TRBV9 and TRBJ2-7; 10 bases fit TRBD2. The source material was CD4+ T cells sorted from PBMCs, sampled less than 13 days after vaccination. This TCR was recovered from a man aged 50 to 60 who received an inactivated influenza vaccine. CDR3 region: CASSPRLAGAVYEQYF. CDR3 bases: TGTGCCAGCAGCCCCCGACTAGCGGGCGCGGTCTACGAGCAGTACTTC.